This T cell receptor (beta chain) was recorded in a study of blood T cell repertoires in COVID-19. The CDR3 totals 15 residues. From germline, CDR1 is KGHSY and CDR2 FQNENV. Trimming left V 0 bases short and J 4 bases short, with 10 bases between. This table comes from immunoSEQ multiplex PCR, and its TCRdb copy is limited to in-frame clones, with some not included. Of roughly 180,000 clones in the sample, 85% to 90% are singletons; the top ten hold around 8%. The sequenced sample consisted of peripheral blood. The chain combines TRBV16 with TRBJ1-5; D remains unclear. This receptor was taken from a woman aged 55-70 years with acute or convalescent COVID-19. The chain's CDR3 is CASSQSEQRNQPQHF. CDR3 bases: TGTGCCAGCAGCCAATCGGAACAGAGAAATCAGCCCCAGCATTTT.